This T cell receptor (beta chain) was found in a study of blood T cell repertoires in COVID-19. Produced via immunoSEQ multiplex PCR; TCRdb's table is partial and in-frame only. Of under 500,000 clones in the sample, about 90% were seen once. This CDR3 is built from 15 residues. Germline values: CDR1 LNHDA, CDR2 SQIVND (reference sequence). Trimming removed 5 bases from V and 1 base from J; junction bases left unmatched: 3. The rearrangement joins TRBV19 to TRBJ1-5; 9 nucleotides agree with TRBD1. Source material: PBMCs or T cells enriched from blood (not recorded which). This TCR was recovered from a woman aged 18-29 years with acute COVID-19. CDR3 bases: TGTGCCAGTAGTCCTGGACAGGGGAGCAATCAGCCCCAGCATTTT. Encoded protein: CASSPGQGSNQPQHF.